This passage covers 24 T cell receptor beta chains from one sample sequenced in a study of early stage breast cancer tumors (dated by TCRdb to 2015 to 2018). The library was built by means of the immunoSEQ multiplex PCR assay. TCRdb mirrors the immuneACCESS table, restricted to in-frame sequences. Some clones are absent from its copies; in checked studies, under half trace to an unresolved V gene, and the reason for the others is unknown. In this sample the table shows about 51,000 clones, around 80% of which occur a single time. Clones ranked in the top ten supply roughly 3.5% of the sample. Sample: blood. The receptors originated from a person in their forties with breast cancer.

J is TRBJ2-1 and V is TRBV6-4; 10 positions match TRBD2. V lost 3 bases to trimming and J lost 6 bases; unmatched junction nucleotides: 8. Germline-derived CDR1 and CDR2 are MRHNA and SNTAGT. The CDR3 runs to 16 residues. CDR3 coding DNA: TGTGCCAGCAGTGAAGAAGCGGGAGGGCCTTCCAATGAGCAGTTCTTC. It codes for CASSEEAGGPSNEQFF.

This clone was counted only a few times. V usage is TRBV6-1 and J usage is TRBJ2-1, with D perhaps matching TRBD1 or TRBD2 (5 bases each). Germline V gene lookup returns CDR1 MNHNS and CDR2 SASEGT. V lost 8 bases and J 9 bases, leaving 14 bases between the germline ends. The CDR3 has 12 residues. The CDR3 DNA sequence: TGTGCCAGCGTCACAGAGGGGAGTGAGCAGTTCTTC. This codes for CASVTEGSEQFF.

The chain employs TRBV7-2 and TRBJ2-5; D is perhaps TRBD1 (5 bases). The CDR3 runs 15 residues. Per germline, CDR1 SGHTA and CDR2 FQGNSA. Trimming removed 1 base at V and 1 base at J, with 10 bases between. The CDR3 spells CASSLVGGAQETQYF. CDR3 nucleotides: TGTGCCAGCAGCTTAGTAGGTGGGGCCCAAGAGACCCAGTACTTC.

The chain is built from TRBV27 and TRBJ1-4; D is unresolved. V was cut by 8 bases and J by 4 bases, with 11 bases left in between. The CDR3 has 13 residues. Germline CDR1 reads MNHEY; CDR2 reads SMNVEV (reference sequence). CDR3 bases: TGTGCCAGCTCACGTCGTATTAATGAAAAACTGTTTTTT. Translation gives CASSRRINEKLFF.

The J gene is TRBJ1-1, the V gene TRBV10-3, with unresolved D. CDR3 length equals 14 residues. Deletions cut 3 bases from V and 1 base from J, with 9 bases between. Looked up from germline, CDR1 is ENHRY and CDR2 is SYGVKD. The CDR3 region has the DNA TGTGCCATCAGTGACCAGGAGTCGAACACTGAAGCTTTCTTT. Translation gives CAISDQESNTEAFF.

V and J are TRBV4-2 and TRBJ1-2; 7 nucleotides line up with TRBD1. The CDR3 consists of 16 residues. J gave up 4 bases and V 3 bases, and 11 bases lay outside the gene matches. CDR1 and CDR2 from the germline V gene are LGHNA and YNFKEQ. The CDR3 DNA follows: TGTGCCAGCAGCCATGTAGAGGGGACAGAGGGCTATGGCTACACCTTC. This translates into CASSHVEGTEGYGYTF.

The J gene is TRBJ2-5, the V gene TRBV11-2; TRBD2 matches 13 bases. Germline trimming cut 5 bases from V and 4 bases from J; bases unmatched to any gene: 10. Per germline, CDR1 SGHAT and CDR2 FQNNGV. This CDR3 contains 17 residues. CDR3 sequence: CASSGRTSGGMGETQYF. The CDR3 DNA reads TGTGCCAGCAGCGGACGGACTAGCGGGGGTATGGGAGAGACCCAGTACTTC.

This chain connects TRBV7-9 to TRBJ2-5, with no clear D. The V and J ends lost 1 base and 3 bases respectively, with 9 bases between them. The CDR3 is 14 residues long. Germline-derived CDR1 and CDR2 are SEHNR and FQNEAQ (reference sequence). The CDR3 sequence: CASSLVVLEETQYF. The CDR3 DNA is TGTGCCAGCAGCTTAGTGGTCTTGGAAGAGACCCAGTACTTC. The full variable domain, in which reference TRBV7-9 and TRBJ2-5 provide the parts outside the CDR3, is DTGVSQNPRHKITKRGQNVTFRCDPISEHNRLYWYRQTLGQGPEFLTYFQNEAQLEKSRLLSDRFSAERPKGSFSTLEIQRTEQGDSAMYLCASSLVVLEETQYFGPGTRLLVL.

This clone appeared a few times. The J gene is TRBJ1-2, the V gene TRBV6-5; the match to TRBD1 covers 8 bases. The V and J ends lost 4 bases and 3 bases, in that order; junction bases with no gene match: 7. The CDR3 consists of 15 residues. Germline lookup yields CDR1 MNHEY and CDR2 SVGAGI. The CDR3 nucleotides read TGTGCCAGCAGTTCTTACAGGGGGTTATACTATGGCTACACCTTC. Translation gives CASSSYRGLYYGYTF.

The CDR3 loop reads CASSMGVPSGRAGELFF. For the CDR3, the DNA is TGTGCCAGTAGTATGGGTGTGCCTAGCGGGAGAGCCGGGGAGCTGTTTTTT. The V and J genes are TRBV19 and TRBJ2-2; TRBD2 agrees at 10 bases. The CDR3 is 17 amino acids. J lost 6 bases, V lost 3 bases, and 10 bases had no gene match. Germline assignment: CDR1 LNHDA and CDR2 SQIVND (reference sequence).

The chain couples TRBV7-2 to TRBJ2-4; a possible D gene is TRBD2 (5 bases). V gave up 1 base and J gave up 6 bases, with 13 bases separating them. Per the germline V gene, CDR1 is SGHTA and CDR2 is FQGNSA. This CDR3 region has 15 residues. CDR3 amino acids: CASSLVPPGGNIQYF. The CDR3 DNA sequence: TGTGCCAGCAGCTTAGTTCCCCCCGGAGGAAACATTCAGTACTTC.

V gene TRBV2 combines with J gene TRBJ1-3; D not resolved. The CDR3 is 15 amino acids. Germline values: CDR1 SNHLY, CDR2 FYNNEI. The V gene lost 3 bases and the J gene lost 8 bases, with 17 bases spanning the gap. The CDR3 DNA is TGTGCCAGCAGTGATACTTCGTCCGCCCGGGACACCATATATTTT. Translated, it gives CASSDTSSARDTIYF.

The genes are TRBV2 and TRBJ1-2, with a tentative D call TRBD1 (6 bases). In germline, CDR1 is SNHLY, CDR2 FYNNEI. Trimming left V 6 bases short and J 2 bases short, with 13 bases between. This CDR3 is built from 14 residues. CDR3 loop: CASREDSFNYGYTF. CDR3 coding DNA: TGTGCCAGCAGGGAGGACAGTTTCAACTATGGCTACACCTTC.

Concerning this clone: An end of the junction differs from the germline gene, which may be a read error. The rearrangement links TRBV15 to TRBJ1-5; the match to TRBD1 covers 7 bases. Looked up from germline, CDR1 is LNHNV and CDR2 is YYDKDF (reference sequence). The length of the CDR3 is 17 residues. The CDR3 bases are TGTGCCACCAGCAGGGGATTGGGACAGAATAGCGATCAGCCCCAGCATTTT. Its translation is CATSRGLGQNSDQPQHF.

V is TRBV4-1 and J is TRBJ1-1; D remains ambiguous. Germline CDR1 is MGHRA and CDR2 is YSYEKL. V was cut by 0 bases and J by 4 bases, with 12 bases left in between. The CDR3 loop spans 15 amino acids. CDR3 in amino acids: CASSQEGYFRTEAFF. The CDR3 DNA reads as TGCGCCAGCAGCCAAGAGGGTTATTTTCGCACTGAAGCTTTCTTT.

There are a few counts of this clone. The CDR3 coding sequence is TGCGCCAGCAGTGACCCCATAGCCAAAAACATTCAGTACTTC. This encodes CASSDPIAKNIQYF. The gene calls are TRBV10-1 and TRBJ2-4; D is unresolved. The germline gives CDR1 WNHNN, CDR2 SYGVQD (reference sequence). Trimming took 3 bases from V and 0 from J, leaving 6 bases between them. This CDR3 has 14 amino acids.

This clone was observed a few times. The chain is built from TRBV2 and TRBJ1-1, with D possibly TRBD1 on 5 matching bases. This CDR3 contains 13 residues. V was shortened by 6 bases and J by 2 bases, with 10 bases between the two germline ends. In germline, CDR1 is SNHLY, CDR2 FYNNEI. CDR3: CASSRQGNTEAFF. The CDR3 nucleotides read TGTGCCAGCAGCCGCCAGGGAAACACTGAAGCTTTCTTT.

The rearrangement uses TRBV13 and TRBJ2-7, with D perhaps matching TRBD1 or TRBD2 (5 bases each). Germline V gene sequence: CDR1 PRHDT, CDR2 FYEKMQ (reference sequence). V lost 5 bases and J 6 bases, leaving 17 bases between the germline ends. The CDR3 is 14 amino acids. Here the CDR3 DNA reads TGTGCCAGCAGCCCCCGGGCAGGGACCGGCGAGCAGTACTTC. Translating gives CASSPRAGTGEQYF.

This clone appeared a single time. V and J are TRBV30 and TRBJ2-5, with D maybe TRBD1 (7 bases). Trimming pared 3 bases from V and 5 bases from J, leaving 16 bases between. CDR1 GTSNPN and CDR2 SVGIG come from the germline V gene (reference sequence). The CDR3 sequence is 14 residues long. CDR3 nucleotide sequence: TGTGCCTGGAGGAGTAGCGGAGGGGGCGAGACCCAGTACTTC. Translated, it gives CAWRSSGGGETQYF.

The rearrangement joins TRBV5-1 to TRBJ1-2; 11 nucleotides align to TRBD1. The CDR3 sequence is 15 residues long. Germline V CDR1 and CDR2: SGHRS, YFSETQ. With V trimmed by 7 bases and J by 8 bases, 13 bases remained unmatched. CDR3 DNA sequence: TGCGCCAGCCAAGGCACTACCGGGACAGGGGGAGGCTACACCTTC. Translating it yields CASQGTTGTGGGYTF.

The chain uses TRBV6-5 and TRBJ1-3; no clear D. This CDR3 contains 14 residues. Germline V CDR1 and CDR2: MNHEY, SVGAGI. Deletions cut 5 bases from V and 0 bases from J, with 8 bases between. The CDR3 bases are TGTGCCAGCAGTGACGTAGGCTCTGGAAACACCATATATTTT. This translates into CASSDVGSGNTIYF.

This clone was seen only a few times. The chain joins TRBV30 to TRBJ2-3; D gene unclear. CDR3 length: 13 amino acids. CDR1 GTSNPN and CDR2 SVGIG come from the germline V gene (reference sequence). The V and J ends lost 1 base and 5 bases respectively, with 10 bases between them. CDR3 amino acids: CAWSGVGRDTQYF. DNA of the CDR3: TGTGCCTGGAGTGGGGTCGGAAGAGATACGCAGTATTTT.

J is TRBJ2-1 and V is TRBV5-1; D may be TRBD2 (6 bases). The CDR3 contains 15 residues. The V end lost 0 bases, the J end lost 8 bases, and 15 bases lay between the germline ends. The germline CDR1 and CDR2 sequences are SGHRS and YFSETQ. The CDR3 spells CASSLAAGFSDEQFF. For the CDR3, the DNA is TGCGCCAGCAGCTTGGCGGCGGGATTTTCGGATGAGCAGTTCTTC.

The rearrangement links TRBV11-2 to TRBJ2-4, with 11 bases aligning to TRBD2. V gave up 0 bases and J gave up 13 bases; unmatched junction bases: 5. Germline loops: CDR1 SGHAT, CDR2 FQNNGV. This CDR3 comprises 14 residues. DNA for the CDR3: TGTGCCAGCAGCTTAGATAGCGGGAGGGCCCAACAGTACTTC. As protein: CASSLDSGRAQQYF.